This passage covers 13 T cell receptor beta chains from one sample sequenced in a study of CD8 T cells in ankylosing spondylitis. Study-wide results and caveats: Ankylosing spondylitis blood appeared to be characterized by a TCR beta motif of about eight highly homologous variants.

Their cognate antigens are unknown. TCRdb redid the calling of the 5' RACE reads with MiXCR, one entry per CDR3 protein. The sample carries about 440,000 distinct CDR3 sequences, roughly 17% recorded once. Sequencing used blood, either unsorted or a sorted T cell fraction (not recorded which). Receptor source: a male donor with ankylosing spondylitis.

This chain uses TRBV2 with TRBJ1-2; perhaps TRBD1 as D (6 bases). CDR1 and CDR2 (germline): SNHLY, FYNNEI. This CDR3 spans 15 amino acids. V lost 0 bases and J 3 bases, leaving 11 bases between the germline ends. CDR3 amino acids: CASSEAQGSYYGYTF. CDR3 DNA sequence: TGTGCCAGCAGTGAAGCCCAGGGGTCCTACTATGGCTACACCTTC.

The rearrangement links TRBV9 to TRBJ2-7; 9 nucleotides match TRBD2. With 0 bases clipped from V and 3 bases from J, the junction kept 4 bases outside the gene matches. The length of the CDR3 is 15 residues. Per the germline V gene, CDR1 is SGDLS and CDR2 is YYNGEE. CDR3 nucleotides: TGTGCCAGCAGCGTAGCTCCTAGCGGGGACTACGAGCAGTACTTC. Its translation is CASSVAPSGDYEQYF.

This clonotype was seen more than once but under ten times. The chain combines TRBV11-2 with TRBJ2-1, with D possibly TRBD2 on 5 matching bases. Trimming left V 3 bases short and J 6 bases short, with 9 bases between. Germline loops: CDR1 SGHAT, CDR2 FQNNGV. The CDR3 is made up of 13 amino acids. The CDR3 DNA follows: TGTGCCAGCAGCTTCTCGGGGATCAATGAGCAGTTCTTC. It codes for CASSFSGINEQFF.

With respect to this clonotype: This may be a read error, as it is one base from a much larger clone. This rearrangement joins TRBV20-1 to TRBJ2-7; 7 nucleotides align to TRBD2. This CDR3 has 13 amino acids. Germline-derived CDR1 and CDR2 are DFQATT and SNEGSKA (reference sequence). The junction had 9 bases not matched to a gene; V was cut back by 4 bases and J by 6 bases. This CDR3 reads CSATRGELCEQYF. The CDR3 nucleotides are TGCAGTGCTACCCGGGGGGAGCTCTGCGAGCAGTACTTC.

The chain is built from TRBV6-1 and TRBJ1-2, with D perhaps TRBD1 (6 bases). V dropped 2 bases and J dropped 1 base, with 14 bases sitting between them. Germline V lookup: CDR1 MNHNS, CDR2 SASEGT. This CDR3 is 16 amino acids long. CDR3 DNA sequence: TGTGCCAGCAGTGAAATCGGGGGCCGGGGTAACTATGGCTACACCTTC. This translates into CASSEIGGRGNYGYTF.

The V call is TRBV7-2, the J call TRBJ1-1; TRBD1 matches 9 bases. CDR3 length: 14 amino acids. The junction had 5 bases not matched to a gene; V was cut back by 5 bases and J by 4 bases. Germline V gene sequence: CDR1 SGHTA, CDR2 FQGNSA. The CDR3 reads CASSPDRGSTEAFF. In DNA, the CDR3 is TGTGCCAGCAGCCCGGACAGGGGAAGCACTGAAGCTTTCTTT.

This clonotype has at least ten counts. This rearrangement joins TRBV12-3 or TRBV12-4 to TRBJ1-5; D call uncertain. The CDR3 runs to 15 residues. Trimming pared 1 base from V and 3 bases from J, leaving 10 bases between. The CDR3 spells CASSLGSLVNQPQHF. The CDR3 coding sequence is TGTGCCAGCAGTTTAGGGTCGCTCGTCAATCAGCCCCAGCATTTT.

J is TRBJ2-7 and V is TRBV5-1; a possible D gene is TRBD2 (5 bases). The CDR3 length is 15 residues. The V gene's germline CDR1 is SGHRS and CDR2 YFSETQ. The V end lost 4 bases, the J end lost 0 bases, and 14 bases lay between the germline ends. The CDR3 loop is CASSPVRGSSYEQYF. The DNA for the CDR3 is TGCGCCAGCAGCCCCGTCCGGGGTAGCTCCTACGAGCAGTACTTC.

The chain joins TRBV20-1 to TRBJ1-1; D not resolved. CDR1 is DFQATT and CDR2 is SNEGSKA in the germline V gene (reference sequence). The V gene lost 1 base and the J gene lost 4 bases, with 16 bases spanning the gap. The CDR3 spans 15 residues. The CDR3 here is CSARAASSVGTEAFF. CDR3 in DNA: TGCAGTGCTAGAGCGGCGAGCTCGGTGGGCACTGAAGCTTTCTTT.

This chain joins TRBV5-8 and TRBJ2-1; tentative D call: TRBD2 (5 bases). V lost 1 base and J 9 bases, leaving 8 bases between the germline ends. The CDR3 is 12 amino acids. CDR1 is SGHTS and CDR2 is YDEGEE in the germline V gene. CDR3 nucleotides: TGTGCCAGCAGCTTGATGCGGGCTGAGCAGTTCTTC. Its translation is CASSLMRAEQFF.

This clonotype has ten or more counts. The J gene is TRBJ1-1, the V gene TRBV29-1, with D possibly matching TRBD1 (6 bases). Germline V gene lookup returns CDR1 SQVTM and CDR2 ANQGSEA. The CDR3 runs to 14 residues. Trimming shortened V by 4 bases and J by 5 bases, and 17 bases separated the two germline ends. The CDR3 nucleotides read TGCAGCGTTGTAGGTGGAGGGGGTCGGACTGAAGCTTTCTTT. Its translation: CSVVGGGGRTEAFF.

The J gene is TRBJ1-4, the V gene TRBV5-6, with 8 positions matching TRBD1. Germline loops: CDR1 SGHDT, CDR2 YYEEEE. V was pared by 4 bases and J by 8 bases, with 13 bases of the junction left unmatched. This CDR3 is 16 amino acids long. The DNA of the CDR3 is TGTGCCAGCAGCACGGCTAAACAGGGGGTTGTAGAAAAACTGTTTTTT. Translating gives CASSTAKQGVVEKLFF.

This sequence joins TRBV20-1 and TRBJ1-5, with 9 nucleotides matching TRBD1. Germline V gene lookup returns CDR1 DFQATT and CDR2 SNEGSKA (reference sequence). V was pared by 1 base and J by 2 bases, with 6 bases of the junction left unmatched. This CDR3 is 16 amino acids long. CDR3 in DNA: TGCAGTGCTAGAGCCTTGGGACAGGGTGGCAATCAGCCCCAGCATTTT. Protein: CSARALGQGGNQPQHF.